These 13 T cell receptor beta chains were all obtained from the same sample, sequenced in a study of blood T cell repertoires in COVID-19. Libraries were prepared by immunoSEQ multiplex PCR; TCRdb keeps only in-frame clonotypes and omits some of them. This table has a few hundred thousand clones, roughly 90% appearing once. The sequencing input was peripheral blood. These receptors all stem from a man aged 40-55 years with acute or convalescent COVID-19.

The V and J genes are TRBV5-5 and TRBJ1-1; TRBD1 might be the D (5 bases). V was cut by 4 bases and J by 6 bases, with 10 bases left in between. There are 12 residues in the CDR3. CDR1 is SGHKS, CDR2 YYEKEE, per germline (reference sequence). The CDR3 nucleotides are TGTGCCAGCAGCCTGGAGGGGCCTGAAGCTTTCTTT. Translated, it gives CASSLEGPEAFF.

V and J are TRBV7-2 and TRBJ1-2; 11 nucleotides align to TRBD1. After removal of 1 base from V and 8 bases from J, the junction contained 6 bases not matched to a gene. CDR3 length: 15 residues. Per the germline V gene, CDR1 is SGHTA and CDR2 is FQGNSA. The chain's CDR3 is CASSLVGQGASGYTF. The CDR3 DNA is TGTGCCAGCAGCTTAGTAGGACAGGGGGCTTCAGGCTACACCTTC.

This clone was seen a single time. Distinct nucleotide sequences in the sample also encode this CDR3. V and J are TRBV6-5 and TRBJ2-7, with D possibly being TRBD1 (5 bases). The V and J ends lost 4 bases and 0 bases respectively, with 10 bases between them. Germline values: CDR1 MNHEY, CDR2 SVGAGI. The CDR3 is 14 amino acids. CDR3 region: CASSLGQGSYEQYF. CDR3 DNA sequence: TGTGCCAGCAGTTTGGGGCAGGGCTCCTACGAGCAGTACTTC.

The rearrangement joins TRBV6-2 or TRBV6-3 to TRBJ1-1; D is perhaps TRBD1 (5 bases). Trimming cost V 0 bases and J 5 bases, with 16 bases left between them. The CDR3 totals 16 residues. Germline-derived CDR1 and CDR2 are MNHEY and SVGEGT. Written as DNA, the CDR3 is TGTGCCAGCAGTTACTCGAGGCAGGGAGGGTATACTGAAGCTTTCTTT. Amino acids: CASSYSRQGGYTEAFF.

This CDR3 is CASSPRVNTGELFF. DNA of the CDR3: TGTGCCAGCAGCCCACGGGTGAACACCGGGGAGCTGTTTTTT. The chain employs TRBV9 and TRBJ2-2; no definite D call. In germline, CDR1 is SGDLS, CDR2 YYNGEE. Deletions cut 4 bases from V and 1 base from J, with 8 bases between. The CDR3 is 14 residues long.

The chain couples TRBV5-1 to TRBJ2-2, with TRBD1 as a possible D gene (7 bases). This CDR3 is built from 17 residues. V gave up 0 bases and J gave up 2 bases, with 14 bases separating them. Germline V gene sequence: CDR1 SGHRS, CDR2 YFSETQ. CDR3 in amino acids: CASSLAGDSRNTGELFF. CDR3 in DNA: TGCGCCAGCAGCTTGGCGGGGGACAGTCGAAACACCGGGGAGCTGTTTTTT.

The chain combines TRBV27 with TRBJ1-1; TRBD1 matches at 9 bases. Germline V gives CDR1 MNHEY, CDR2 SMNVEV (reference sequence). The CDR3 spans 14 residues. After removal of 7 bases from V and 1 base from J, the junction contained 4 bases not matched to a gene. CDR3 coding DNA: TGTGCCAGCAAATTGGGACAGGGGAACACTGAAGCTTTCTTT. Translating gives CASKLGQGNTEAFF.

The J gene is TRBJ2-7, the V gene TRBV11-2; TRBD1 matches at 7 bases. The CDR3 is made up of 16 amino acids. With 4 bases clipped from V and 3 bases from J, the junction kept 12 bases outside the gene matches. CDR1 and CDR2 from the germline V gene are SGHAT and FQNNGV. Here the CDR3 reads CASSSRKTGEIYEQYF. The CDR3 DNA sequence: TGTGCCAGCAGCTCGCGGAAAACAGGGGAGATCTACGAGCAGTACTTC.

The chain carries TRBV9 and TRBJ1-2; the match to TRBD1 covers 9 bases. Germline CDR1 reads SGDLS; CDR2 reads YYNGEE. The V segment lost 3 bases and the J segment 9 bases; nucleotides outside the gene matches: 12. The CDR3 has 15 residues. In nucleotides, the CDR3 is TGTGCCAGCAGCGGCAACAGGGGGCAAATCGGTAGCTACACCTTC. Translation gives CASSGNRGQIGSYTF. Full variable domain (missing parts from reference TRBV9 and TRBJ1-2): DSGVTQTPKHLITATGQRVTLRCSPRSGDLSVYWYQQSLDQGLQFLIQYYNGEERAKGNILERFSAQQFPDLHSELNLSSLELGDSALYFCASSGNRGQIGSYTFGSGTRLTVV.

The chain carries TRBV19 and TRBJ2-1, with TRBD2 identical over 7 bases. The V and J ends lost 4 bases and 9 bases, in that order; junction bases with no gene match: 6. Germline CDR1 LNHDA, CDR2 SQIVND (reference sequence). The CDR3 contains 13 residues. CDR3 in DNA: TGTGCCAGTAGTACCCAAGGGAGGGGTGAGCAGTTCTTC. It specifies CASSTQGRGEQFF.

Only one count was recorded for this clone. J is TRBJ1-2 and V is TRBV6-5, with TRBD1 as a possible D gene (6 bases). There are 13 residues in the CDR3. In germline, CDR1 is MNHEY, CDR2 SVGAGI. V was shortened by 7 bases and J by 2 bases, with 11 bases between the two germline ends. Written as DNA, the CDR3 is TGTGCCAGCACCAGGACAGAAAACTATGGCTACACCTTC. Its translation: CASTRTENYGYTF.

CDR3 bases: TGTGCCACCAGCAGAGATCGGTGGCGGGGTGAAAAACTGTTTTTT. This sequence encodes CATSRDRWRGEKLFF. The V gene is TRBV15, the J gene TRBJ1-4; unclear D gene. The V gene lost 0 bases and the J gene lost 7 bases, with 12 bases spanning the gap. Germline-derived CDR1 and CDR2 are LNHNV and YYDKDF (reference sequence). The CDR3 covers 15 residues.

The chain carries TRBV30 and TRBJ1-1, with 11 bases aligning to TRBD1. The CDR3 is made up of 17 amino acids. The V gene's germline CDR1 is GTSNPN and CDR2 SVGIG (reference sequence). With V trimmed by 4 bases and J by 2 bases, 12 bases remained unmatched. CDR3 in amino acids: CAWTQPRTGGYNTEAFF. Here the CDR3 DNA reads TGTGCCTGGACTCAACCCCGGACAGGGGGCTATAACACTGAAGCTTTCTTT.